This TCR beta chain was identified in a study of response to subunit inactivated influenza vaccine. TCRdb independently ran MiXCR on the RT-PCR reads; one entry per CDR3 protein. Here the sample spans about 480,000 distinct CDR3 sequences, 25% being singletons. The length of the CDR3 is 14 residues. The germline V gene has CDR1 DFQATT and CDR2 SNEGSKA (reference sequence). V lost 5 bases to trimming and J lost 2 bases, with 14 bases between them. The clonotype was recovered from a man over 45 who received an inactivated influenza vaccine. The input for sequencing was CD4+ T cells sorted from PBMCs, taken approximately 5 days after vaccination. The J gene is TRBJ2-3, the V gene TRBV20-1; D uncertain. Here the CDR3 reads CSAVMGGLTDTQYF. CDR3 sequence (DNA): TGCAGTGCTGTAATGGGCGGTCTCACAGATACGCAGTATTTT.